The TCR beta chain described here comes from a study of shared clonotypes between healthy human individuals. As concerns this clone: The antigen is undetermined.

Negatively enriched CD4+ T cells were divided by CD45RA into naive and memory. Findings and caveats of the study: Compared with memory subsets, naive subsets generally had larger estimated richness.

Assay: immunoSEQ multiplex PCR; the TCRdb copy retains only in-frame clones and omits some. The sample has roughly 2,500,000 clones; roughly 93% are singletons. CDR1 is MDHEN, CDR2 SYDVKM, per germline. V lost 8 bases and J 4 bases, leaving 11 bases between the germline ends. The CDR3 runs 13 residues. The chain combines TRBV28 with TRBJ2-2; tentatively, D is TRBD2 (6 bases). Sequenced material: naive CD4+ T cells from PBMCs. Stated subset: CD45RA+ positively selected. This TCR was sampled from a man between 18 and 35 years old in good health. Some clones in this sample may be carry-over from other donors' samples. CDR3 coding DNA: TGTGCCAGCCGGCGGGATAGCACCGGGGAGCTGTTTTTT. It specifies CASRRDSTGELFF.